The clone carrying this T cell receptor (beta chain) was picked up a small number of times. Its specificity is not known. With 5 bases clipped from V and 1 base from J, the junction kept 4 bases outside the gene matches. From germline, CDR1 is SGHTA and CDR2 FQGTGA. The length of the CDR3 is 14 residues. This specimen comes from a study of beta chain features in type 1 diabetes. Study observations and caveats: There were fewer insertions and more deletions at the VDJ junctions of type 1 diabetes patients. Moderately but significantly shorter TCRB CDR3s were found in Type 1 diabetes patients in all four CD4+ subsets.

The study reverse transcribed the entire isolated RNA, so it sequenced expressed TCRB transcripts. Clones were sequenced by immunoSEQ multiplex PCR, and TCRdb holds only the in-frame ones, with some missing. The sample carries around 600,000 clones, around an eighth recorded once. This sequence originates from a man aged 30-40 years with type 1 diabetes. Source material: naive CD4+ T cells from blood. The gene calls are TRBV7-3 and TRBJ1-1; TRBD1 aligns across 7 bases. The CDR3 loop reads CASSADRENTEAFF. In nucleotides, the CDR3 is TGTGCCAGCAGCGCCGACAGGGAGAACACTGAAGCTTTCTTT.